This TCR beta chain was captured in a study of OX40 agonist ivuxolimab in advanced cancers. Study results and caveats: Dosing at 0.1 to 3.0 mg/kg was accompanied by clonal expansion of CD4+ and CD8+ blood T cells by week 6. The work left the antigen specificity of expanded peripheral T cells undetermined.

TCRdb's copy holds only in-frame clones and misses some; the assay was immunoSEQ multiplex PCR. The repertoire holds fewer than 25,000 clones, with approximately 90% as singletons. Comment on this clone: Antigen: not known.

CDR1 is SGHDT and CDR2 is YYEEEE in the germline V gene. After removal of 4 bases from V and 1 base from J, the junction contained 8 bases not matched to a gene. CDR3 length equals 16 residues. V is TRBV5-6 and J is TRBJ2-5; 9 nucleotides agree with TRBD1. This TCR derives from an adult with an advanced solid tumor such as melanoma, head and neck, liver or kidney cancer. The source was CD4+ or CD8+ T cells sorted from blood, collected in a trial of the OX40 agonist ivuxolimab. The CDR3 sequence: CASSVGQGFLQETQYF. The CDR3 nucleotides are TGTGCCAGCAGCGTGGGACAGGGATTCCTCCAAGAGACCCAGTACTTC.